The rows below give T cell receptor beta chains drawn from one sample of a study of cytomegalovirus exposure and HLA in healthy donors. TCRdb keeps only in-frame clones here, not all; method: immunoSEQ multiplex PCR. The sample data list approximately 52,000 clones. Sequenced material: PBMCs. Receptors were obtained from an older woman in good health and CMV-seropositive. Each CDR3 is given with its conserved first and last residue. A D gene is named only where the DNA matches it firmly.

d_call j_call v_call cdr3_nt cdr3_aa
TRBD1 TRBJ1-1 TRBV7-2 TGTGCCAGCAGCCCCCGGACAGGGGGGAACACTGAAGCTTTCTTT CASSPRTGGNTEAFF
. TRBJ1-1 TRBV14 TGTGCCAGCAGCTTAGGGGGGAACACTGAAGCTTTCTTT CASSLGGNTEAFF
TRBD1 TRBJ1-4 TRBV4-1 TGCGCCAGCAGCCTCGGACAGGGCGATGAAAAACTGTTTTTT CASSLGQGDEKLFF
TRBD1 TRBJ2-7 TRBV6-5 TGTGCCAGCAGTTACAGGGGGCAGAACTACGAGCAGTACTTC CASSYRGQNYEQYF
. TRBJ2-7 TRBV21-1 TGTGCCAGCACACGGGACAGGGGGACCTACGAGCAGTACTTC CASTRDRGTYEQYF
. TRBJ1-1 TRBV6-6 TGTGCCAGCGGGTTCGACATGAACACTGAAGCTTTCTTT CASGFDMNTEAFF
. TRBJ1-1 TRBV4-1 TGCGCCAGCAGCCAAGACCAGTTTTTGAACACTGAAGCTTTCTTT CASSQDQFLNTEAFF
TRBD1 TRBJ2-7 TRBV29-1 TGCAGCGCCGGGGACAGCCCCTACGAGCAGTACTTC CSAGDSPYEQYF
TRBD2 TRBJ2-5 TRBV6-5 TGTGCCAGCAGTCCCGGGGGGGGGCTGCAGACCCAGTACTTC CASSPGGGLQTQYF
TRBD1 TRBJ1-5 TRBV19 TGTGCCAGTAGGCGGGACAGGGTCGAGCATCAGCCCCAGCATTTT CASRRDRVEHQPQHF
TRBD2 TRBJ2-7 TRBV4-3 TGCGCCAGCAGCACTTGGGGACTAGCGGGGGGGTCGAACTACGAGCAGTACTTC CASSTWGLAGGSNYEQYF
. TRBJ2-5 TRBV7-8 TGTGCCAGCACCCAGGGGAACCAAGAGACCCAGTACTTC CASTQGNQETQYF
TRBD1 TRBJ1-2 TRBV6-5 TGTGCCAGCAAGGACAGGGCATACTATGGCTACACCTTC CASKDRAYYGYTF
TRBD1 TRBJ2-7 TRBV19 TGTGCCAGTAGTCCCCGACAGGGCTCCTACGAGCAGTACTTC CASSPRQGSYEQYF
TRBD1 TRBJ1-1 TRBV19 TGTGCCAGTACGACAGGGAGAATGAACACTGAAGCTTTCTTT CASTTGRMNTEAFF
TRBD1 TRBJ1-5 TRBV2 TGTGCCAGCAGGGATAGGACAGGTGGTGGTCAGCCCCAGCATTTT CASRDRTGGGQPQHF
. TRBJ1-5 TRBV6-4 TGTGCCAGCAGTGACTCCCCAGGGCATGGGCCCCAGCATTTT CASSDSPGHGPQHF
. TRBJ1-6 TRBV10-2 TGCGCCAGCACTCGGGATAATTCACCCCTCCACTTT CASTRDNSPLHF
. TRBJ2-7 TRBV5-1 TGCGCCAGCAGCTTGGATGAACAGGCGCCCTACGAGCAGTACTTC CASSLDEQAPYEQYF
. TRBJ2-2 TRBV13 TGTGCCAGCAGCGCCAGGGGGGAGAATCCCACCGGGGAGCTGTTTTTT CASSARGENPTGELFF
. TRBJ1-4 TRBV15 TGTGCCACCAGCAGAGGCGGGGATAGTGCAACTAATGAAAAACTGTTTTTT CATSRGGDSATNEKLFF
. TRBJ1-5 TRBV21-1 TGTGCCAGCAGCAACCACAGGGGCAATCAGCCCCAGCATTTT CASSNHRGNQPQHF
. TRBJ1-1 TRBV5-4 TGTGCCAGCAGCGGGACAAACACTGAAGCTTTCTTT CASSGTNTEAFF
TRBD1 TRBJ1-2 TRBV9 TGTGCCAGCAGCGAAGGGACAGGGGAGGACTATGGCTACACCTTC CASSEGTGEDYGYTF
. TRBJ2-1 TRBV5-1 TGCGCCAGCAGCCCCGGGGACAATTACAATGAGCAGTTCTTC CASSPGDNYNEQFF
. TRBJ2-7 TRBV18 TGTGCCAGCTCACCAGAAGACAGGACCCACGCCTACGAGCAGTACTTC CASSPEDRTHAYEQYF
TRBD1 TRBJ1-4 TRBV4-1 TGCGCCAGCAGCCAGGCAGGACAGGGAGAGGGGGAAAAACTGTTTTTT CASSQAGQGEGEKLFF
TRBD2 TRBJ2-3 TRBV11-3 TGTGCCAGCAGCGTAGATCTGCTAGCGGGGGACACAGATACGCAGTATTTT CASSVDLLAGDTDTQYF
TRBD1 TRBJ1-4 TRBV29-1 TGCAGCGTTGAAGATCGAGGGACAGCTAATGAAAAACTGTTTTTT CSVEDRGTANEKLFF
TRBD2 TRBJ2-7 TRBV5-1 TGCGCCAGCAGGACCGGGACGGCGGGGGACGAGCAGTACTTC CASRTGTAGDEQYF
. TRBJ1-1 TRBV18 TGTGCCAGCTCACCGAGGGCCAACACTGAAGCTTTCTTT CASSPRANTEAFF